These 2 T cell receptor beta chains came from one sample sequenced in a study of neurological immune-mediated disorders. TCRdb passed the 5' RACE reads through MiXCR, listing each CDR3 protein once. The table includes more than 75,000 distinct CDR3 sequences, roughly 4.3% detected once. Time point defined: longitudinal time-point 3. Material for sequencing was PBMCs. Receptor source: an older woman with multiple sclerosis.

This clonotype was seen more than once but under ten times. A much larger clone differs by one base, so this may be a read error. The chain links TRBV20-1 to TRBJ2-7; 9 nucleotides line up with TRBD2. The V and J ends lost 6 bases and 3 bases, in that order; junction bases with no gene match: 6. Per the germline V gene, CDR1 is DFQATT and CDR2 is SNEGSKA (reference sequence). The CDR3 extends over 13 amino acids. CDR3 sequence: CSATGTSLYEQYF. Here the CDR3 DNA reads TGCAGTGCAACCGGGACTAGCCTCTACGAGCAGTACTTC.

This clonotype was seen at least ten times. The CDR3 DNA follows: TGTGCCAGCAGCCAAGATCGGACAGGGAACGTCTATGGCTACACCTTC. Encoded protein: CASSQDRTGNVYGYTF. This chain joins TRBV3-1 and TRBJ1-2, with 8 bases fitting TRBD1. CDR3 size: 16 residues. In germline, CDR1 is LGHDT, CDR2 YNNKEL (reference sequence). After removal of 0 bases from V and 4 bases from J, the junction contained 7 bases not matched to a gene.